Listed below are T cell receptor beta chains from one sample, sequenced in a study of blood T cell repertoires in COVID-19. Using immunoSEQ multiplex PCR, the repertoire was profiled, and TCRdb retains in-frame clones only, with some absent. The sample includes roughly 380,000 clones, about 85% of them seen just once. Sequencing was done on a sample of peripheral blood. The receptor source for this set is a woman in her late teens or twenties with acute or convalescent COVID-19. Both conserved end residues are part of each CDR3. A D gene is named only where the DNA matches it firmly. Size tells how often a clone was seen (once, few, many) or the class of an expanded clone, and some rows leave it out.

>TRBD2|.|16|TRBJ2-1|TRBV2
TGTGCCAGCAGTGAATTCCGGACTAGTAAAGGGAGTGAGCAGTTCTTC
CASSEFRTSKGSEQFF
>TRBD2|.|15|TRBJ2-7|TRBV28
TGTGCCAGCAGTTTAGGAACCCGGGGGGCCTACGAGCAGTACTTC
CASSLGTRGAYEQYF
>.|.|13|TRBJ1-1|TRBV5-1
TGCGCCAGCAGCCCCAACGGAGGCACTGAAGCTTTCTTT
CASSPNGGTEAFF
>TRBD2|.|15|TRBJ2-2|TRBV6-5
TGTGCCAGCAGCTCCAGCGGGAGCGTTGCCGGGGAGCTGTTTTTT
CASSSSGSVAGELFF
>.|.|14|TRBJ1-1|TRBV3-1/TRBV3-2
TGTGCCAGCAGCCAGGCAGGGCCGAGAGCTGAAGCTTTCTTT
CASSQAGPRAEAFF
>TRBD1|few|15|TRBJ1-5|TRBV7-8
TGTGCCAGCAGCTTAGGGGACAGAAACAATCAGCCCCAGCATTTT
CASSLGDRNNQPQHF
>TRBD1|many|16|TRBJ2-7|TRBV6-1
TGTGCCAGCAGTGAAGCCATGGGGACAGGGACCCACGAGCAGTACTTC
CASSEAMGTGTHEQYF
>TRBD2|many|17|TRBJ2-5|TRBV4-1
TGCGCCAGCAGCCTATGGACTAGCGGGGGGGGTTGGGAGACCCAGTACTTC
CASSLWTSGGGWETQYF
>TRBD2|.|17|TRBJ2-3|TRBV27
TGTGCCAGCAGTTTATATAAAGCGGGAGTAGGGACAGATACGCAGTATTTT
CASSLYKAGVGTDTQYF
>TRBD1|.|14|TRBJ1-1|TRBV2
TGTGCCAGCAGTTCAGGGGGAAAAGACACTGAAGCTTTCTTT
CASSSGGKDTEAFF
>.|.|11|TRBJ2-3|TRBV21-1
TGTGCCAGCAGCAAGGCTGATACGCAGTATTTT
CASSKADTQYF
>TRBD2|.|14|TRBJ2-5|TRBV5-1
TGCGCCAGCAGCTCCCCAACTAGCGGAGAGACCCAGTACTTC
CASSSPTSGETQYF
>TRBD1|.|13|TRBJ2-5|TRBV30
TGTGCCTGGAAGAGACAGGGGTGGGAGACCCAGTACTTC
CAWKRQGWETQYF
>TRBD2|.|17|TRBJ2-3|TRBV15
TGTGCCACCAGCTCCCTTAGGGAGACTAGCGGCGCAGATACGCAGTATTTT
CATSSLRETSGADTQYF
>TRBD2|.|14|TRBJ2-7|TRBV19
TGTGCCAGTCAAGTAGCGGGAGCTTCAAACGAGCAGTACTTC
CASQVAGASNEQYF
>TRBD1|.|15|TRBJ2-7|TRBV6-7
TGTGCCAGCAGTTTACTCACAGGGGACCTCTACGAGCAGTACTTC
CASSLLTGDLYEQYF
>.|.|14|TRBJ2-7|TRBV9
TGTGCCAGCAGCGTAGGGGGAGTAAGGGAGGAGCAGTACTTC
CASSVGGVREEQYF
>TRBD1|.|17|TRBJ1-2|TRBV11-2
TGTGCCAGCAGCTTAGGACCGACAGGGGTTGGAGACTATGGCTACACCTTC
CASSLGPTGVGDYGYTF
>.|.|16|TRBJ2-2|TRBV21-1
TGTGCCAGCAGCAAATCCGGGACAGCTAACACCGGGGAGCTGTTTTTT
CASSKSGTANTGELFF
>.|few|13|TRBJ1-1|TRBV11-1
TGTGCCAGCAGCTTGCTGGTCGGGTTTGAAGCTTTCTTT
CASSLLVGFEAFF
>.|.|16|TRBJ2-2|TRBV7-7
TGTGCCAGCAGCCCGAACTTTTTACAGGGAGCTGGGGAGCTGTTTTTT
CASSPNFLQGAGELFF
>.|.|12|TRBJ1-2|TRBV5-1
TGCGCCAGCAGCTTGGACAGTTTTGGCTACACCTTC
CASSLDSFGYTF
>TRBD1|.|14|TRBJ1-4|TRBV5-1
TGCGCCAGCAGCTTTGACAGGGGGGGAGAAAAACTGTTTTTT
CASSFDRGGEKLFF
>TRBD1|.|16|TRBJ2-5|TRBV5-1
TGCGCCAGCAGCCCACCGATGGACAGGGTGGTGGAGACCCAGTACTTC
CASSPPMDRVVETQYF
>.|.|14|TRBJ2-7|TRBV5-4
TGTGCCAGCAGCTTATCTACTAGCTCCTACGAGCAGTACTTC
CASSLSTSSYEQYF
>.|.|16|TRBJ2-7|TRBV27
TGTGCCAGCAGCCTCCGGACAGCCAGGGTGGTCGACGAGCAGTACTTC
CASSLRTARVVDEQYF
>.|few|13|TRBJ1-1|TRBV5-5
TGTGCCAGCAGCTTGCAGGAGAACACTGAAGCTTTCTTT
CASSLQENTEAFF
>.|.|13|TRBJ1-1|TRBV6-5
TGTGCCAGCAGACGGGGTCAGAACACTGAAGCTTTCTTT
CASRRGQNTEAFF
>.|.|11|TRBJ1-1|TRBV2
TGTGCCAGCAGTGCCGATCGGGGAGCTTTCTTT
CASSADRGAFF
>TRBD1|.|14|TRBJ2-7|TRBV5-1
TGCGCCAGCAGCTCTGGGACAGCGGCCTACGAGCAGTACTTC
CASSSGTAAYEQYF
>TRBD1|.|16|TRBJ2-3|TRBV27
TGTGCCAGCAGTCCCTACAGGGGGCGAGGCACAGATACGCAGTATTTT
CASSPYRGRGTDTQYF
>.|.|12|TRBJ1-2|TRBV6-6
TGTGCCAGCACTCAGGGATCTTATGGCTACACCTTC
CASTQGSYGYTF
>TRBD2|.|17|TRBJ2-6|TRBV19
TGTGCCAGTAGTAGCCTAGCGGGAGTCTCTGGGGCCAACGTCCTGACTTTC
CASSSLAGVSGANVLTF
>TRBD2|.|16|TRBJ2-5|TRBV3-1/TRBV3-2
TGTGCCAGCAGCCTGGGACTAGCGGGAGGGATGAAGACCCAGTACTTC
CASSLGLAGGMKTQYF
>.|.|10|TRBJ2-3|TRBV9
TGTGCCACCCCCCTCGATACGCAGTATTTT
CATPLDTQYF
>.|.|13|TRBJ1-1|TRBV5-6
TGTGCCAGCAGCTTTAGCCCTGCGACTGAAGCTTTCTTT
CASSFSPATEAFF
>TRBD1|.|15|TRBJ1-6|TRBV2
TGTGCCAGCAGTGAAAAGGGGACAGGGTCGGGAACCCTCCACTTT
CASSEKGTGSGTLHF
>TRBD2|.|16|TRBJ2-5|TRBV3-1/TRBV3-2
TGTGCCAGCAGCCTAGGACTAGCGGTAATTCAAGAGACCCAGTACTTC
CASSLGLAVIQETQYF
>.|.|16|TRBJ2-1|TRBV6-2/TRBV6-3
TGTGCCAGCAGTTCTCCAGAGACTAGATTTGCTAATGAGCAGTTCTTC
CASSSPETRFANEQFF
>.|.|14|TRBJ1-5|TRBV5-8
TGTGCCAGCAGCCTGGACAGCCCCGGTCAGCCCCAGCATTTT
CASSLDSPGQPQHF
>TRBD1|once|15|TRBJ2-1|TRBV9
TGTGCCAGCCACCAAGGACAGGGCTCCTACAATGAGCAGTTCTTC
CASHQGQGSYNEQFF